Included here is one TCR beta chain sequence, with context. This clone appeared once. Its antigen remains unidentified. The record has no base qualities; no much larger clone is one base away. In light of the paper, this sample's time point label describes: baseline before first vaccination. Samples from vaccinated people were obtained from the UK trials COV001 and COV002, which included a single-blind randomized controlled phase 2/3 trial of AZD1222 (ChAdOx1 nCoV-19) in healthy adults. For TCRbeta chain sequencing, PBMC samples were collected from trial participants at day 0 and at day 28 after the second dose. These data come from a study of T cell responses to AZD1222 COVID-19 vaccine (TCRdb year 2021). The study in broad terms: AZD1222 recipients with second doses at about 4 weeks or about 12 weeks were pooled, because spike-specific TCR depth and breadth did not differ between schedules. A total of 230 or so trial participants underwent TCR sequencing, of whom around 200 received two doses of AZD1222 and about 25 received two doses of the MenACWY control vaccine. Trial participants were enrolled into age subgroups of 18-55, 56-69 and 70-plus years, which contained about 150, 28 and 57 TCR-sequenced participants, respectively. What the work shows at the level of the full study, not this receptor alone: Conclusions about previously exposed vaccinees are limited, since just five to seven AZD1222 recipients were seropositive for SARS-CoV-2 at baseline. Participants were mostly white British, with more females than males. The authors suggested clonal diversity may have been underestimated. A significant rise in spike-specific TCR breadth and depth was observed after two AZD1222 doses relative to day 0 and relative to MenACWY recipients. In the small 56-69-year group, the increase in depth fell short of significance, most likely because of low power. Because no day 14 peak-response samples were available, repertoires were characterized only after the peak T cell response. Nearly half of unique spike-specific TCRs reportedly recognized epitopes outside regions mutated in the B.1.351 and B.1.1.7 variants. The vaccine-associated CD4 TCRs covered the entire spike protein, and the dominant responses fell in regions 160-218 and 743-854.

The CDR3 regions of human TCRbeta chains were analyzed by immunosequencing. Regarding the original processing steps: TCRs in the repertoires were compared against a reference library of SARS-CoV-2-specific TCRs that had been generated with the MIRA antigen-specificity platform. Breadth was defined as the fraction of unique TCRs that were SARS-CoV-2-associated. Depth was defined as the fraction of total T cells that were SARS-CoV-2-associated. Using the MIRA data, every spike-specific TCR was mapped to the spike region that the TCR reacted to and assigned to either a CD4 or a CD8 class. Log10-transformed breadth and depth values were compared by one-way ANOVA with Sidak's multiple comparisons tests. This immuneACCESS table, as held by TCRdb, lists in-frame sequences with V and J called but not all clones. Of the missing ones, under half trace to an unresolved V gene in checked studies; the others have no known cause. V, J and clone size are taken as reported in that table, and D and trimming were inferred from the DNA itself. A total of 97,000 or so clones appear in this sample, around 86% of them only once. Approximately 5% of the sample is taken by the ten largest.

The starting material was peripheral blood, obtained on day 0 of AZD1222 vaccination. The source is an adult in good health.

The DNA is as follows: TGTGCCAGCAGTACGGGACGGTGGAACACCTTC. It specifies CASSTGRWNTF. The sequence links TRBV28 to TRBJ1-2; TRBD1 is perhaps the D gene, given 5 matching bases. The cysteine opens and the phenylalanine closes a CDR3 of 11 amino acids. The sequence is cut down to CDR3 DNA, 33 bases in frame from base 1. The CDR1 and CDR2 encoded by the germline V gene are MDHEN and SYDVKM. Trimming takes 5 bases from V and 12 bases from J, and the germline ends sit 13 bases apart.